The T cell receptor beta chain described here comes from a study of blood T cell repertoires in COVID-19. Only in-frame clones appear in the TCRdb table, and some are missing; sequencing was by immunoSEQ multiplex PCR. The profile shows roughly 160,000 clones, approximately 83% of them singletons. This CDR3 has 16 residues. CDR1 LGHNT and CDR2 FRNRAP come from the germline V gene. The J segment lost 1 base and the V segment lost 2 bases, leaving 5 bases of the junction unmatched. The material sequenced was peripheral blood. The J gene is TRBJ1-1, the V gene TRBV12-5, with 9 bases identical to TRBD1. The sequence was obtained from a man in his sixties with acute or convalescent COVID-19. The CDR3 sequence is CASGLTGQGKNTEAFF. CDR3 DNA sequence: TGTGCTAGTGGTTTGACGGGACAGGGAAAGAACACTGAAGCTTTCTTT.